Here is one T cell receptor (beta chain) with its context. The sample belongs to a study of blood T cell repertoires in COVID-19. Background on the study: Sources were T cells, B-cell-depleted T cells, or PBMCs; the material itself was cDNA or gDNA.

The CDR3 extends over 13 amino acids. Germline CDR1 reads SGHTA; CDR2 reads FQGTGA. V was shortened by 5 bases and J by 6 bases, with 14 bases between the two germline ends. Source study methods: Cell counts per sample came from amplifying reference gene primers. TCRdb's copy holds only in-frame clones and misses some; the assay was immunoSEQ multiplex PCR. The DNA gave D and trimming, while V, J and clone size come from that table. The table has roughly 87,000 clones, about 82% seen once; the top ten hold under 8.5%. The sample taken for sequencing was peripheral blood. The receptor was derived from a man between 50 and 59 years old with active COVID-19. This chain uses TRBV7-3 with TRBJ2-7; D is perhaps TRBD1 (5 bases). The CDR3 region has the DNA TGTGCCAGCAGCCCCGACAGATCCGGCGAGCAGTACTTC. Protein: CASSPDRSGEQYF. Variable domain in full (rest from reference TRBV7-3 and TRBJ2-7): GAGVSQTPSNKVTEKGKYVELRCDPISGHTALYWYRQSLGQGPEFLIYFQGTGAADDSGLPNDRFFAVRPEGSVSTLKIQRTERGDSAVYLCASSPDRSGEQYFGPGTRLTVT.